This TCR beta chain emerged from a study of blood T cells in healthy people across ages (dated by TCRdb to between 2014 and 2017). A note on the overall study: In model experiments, template switching captured about one uniquely barcoded TCR beta cDNA molecule for every two T cells. The donors were divided into four age groups: young (average approximately 17 years), middle-aged (over 35), aged (roughly 60) and long-lived (roughly 82). Age-related changes in TCR beta repertoire diversity were measured in the study by deep sequencing normalized with unique cDNA molecular identifiers. Two additional independent replicas of 1 million unique cDNA reads from the same blood draw were analyzed for two donors (one aged 18 to 30 and one aged 80 or older). To avoid experimental bias, donors of different ages were randomly spread across the sequencing lanes. Paper-wide results and their limitations: Compared with the aged group, the long-lived group had more naive CD4+ T cells, fewer expanded clones and increased TCR diversity, a pattern suggesting age selection. Observed TCR beta diversity correlated strongly with the percentage of naive T cells measured by flow cytometry. Estimates of total diversity based on one million sequenced T cells were considered lower bounds and underestimates. As age increased, observed TCR beta diversity per million T cells dropped in a roughly linear way, and a significant reduction was already evident by age 40. Conclusive comparison of naive and antigen-experienced compartments was prevented by the profiling of bulk unsorted PBMCs. Because the CMV infection status of the donors was unknown, age-related changes in expanded clonotypes may potentially have been confounded.

The roughly 39 donors, aged about 6 to 100 years, were systemically healthy Caucasian individuals from Russia. Each donor gave approximately 10 milliliters of peripheral blood, collected into EDTA-treated Vacutainer tubes. Ficoll-Paque density-gradient centrifugation was used to isolate PBMCs, with at least 6.5 million per sample. Trizol reagent was used to extract total RNA from PBMCs, with at least 5.5 micrograms per sample. For every donor, flow cytometry on a PBMC aliquot measured the percentage of naive CD45RAhigh/CD27high T cells. This clonotype was seen a few times. It has no known antigen specificity. Base qualities are not at hand, and no much larger clone is one base apart. The CDR3 starts with the cysteine, ends with the phenylalanine, and has 15 residues. Only the CDR3 region is kept as DNA, spanning 45 bases read in frame from base 1. The CDR1 and CDR2 encoded by the germline V gene are MNHEY and SVGAGI. Ends trimmed: V by 0 bases, J by 4 bases; bases unmatched to a gene: 5.

The library was obtained by 5' RACE. A second about 7 to 11 cycle PCR used a sample-barcoded 5' primer and a J-beta primer mix. A template-switch 5' adaptor carrying 12 random nucleotides introduced a unique molecular identifier onto each TCR beta cDNA molecule. At least 2.5 million CDR3-containing paired-end reads were obtained from each sample. All of the RNA was converted into first-strand cDNA using the Mint cDNA synthesis kit, with a TRBC-specific oligonucleotide serving as the primer. All cDNA was treated with uracil-DNA glycosylase and then went through a first 18-cycle PCR with the universal primers M1SS and BC2_uni_R. From the authors' description of their analysis: Normalization of each sample was performed by random selection of 1 million high-quality reads, each carrying a distinct molecular identifier. Reads with shared molecular identifiers were discarded instead of being binned into consensus sequences. MiTCR, set to a Q25 quality threshold and the strictest error-elimination algorithm, was used for CDR3 identification, clonotype clustering and error correction. A nonparametric unseen species model using Euler transformation provided a lower-bound estimate of total TCR beta diversity. The public reads were reanalyzed by TCRdb: fastp trimming at Q25, MiXCR alignment, in-frame beta chains only. All rows with the same CDR3 protein become a single entry with the most common DNA and genes. TCRdb's processing, not the authors' own work, is the source of the V and J calls. A total of approximately 2,000,000 distinct CDR3 sequences appear in this sample, about 39% of them only once. The ten largest clones add up to more than 20% of the sample.

The chain uses TRBV6-5 and TRBJ1-2; TRBD1 matches 7 bases in the middle. This receptor was identified in a human donor in good health. The sequenced sample was blood. CDR3 loop: CASSYSGTGVYGYTF. The DNA sequence reads TGTGCCAGCAGTTACTCGGGTACAGGGGTCTATGGCTACACCTTC.